This T cell receptor (beta chain) stems from a study of OX40 agonist ivuxolimab in advanced cancers. Regarding the research as a whole: Ivuxolimab was an agonistic, fully human IgG2 monoclonal antibody directed against OX40 (CD134), a costimulatory receptor. Intravenous ivuxolimab was administered to patients every 2 weeks at six dose levels: 0.01, 0.1, 0.3, 1.5, 3 and 10 mg/kg. Among the approximately 50 dose-escalation patients, some 19 had hepatocellular carcinoma, roughly 15 melanoma, 9 renal cell carcinoma and 9 head and neck cancer. The dose-escalation cohort was roughly 80% male with a mean age of approximately 60 years, ranging from roughly 23 to 79. Prior anti-PD-1, anti-PD-L1 or anti-CTLA-4 therapy was permitted, and 30% to 45% of dose-escalation patients had received checkpoint inhibitors. Partial responses were achieved by three dose-escalation patients, of whom one had hepatocellular carcinoma and two had cutaneous melanoma. The point of sequencing TCRbeta in the periphery was to test whether ivuxolimab changed TCR sequence diversity and drove clonal T-cell expansion. The paper reports the monotherapy dose-escalation portion (N = 52 patients) of the phase I ivuxolimab trial. Overall study results and their limits: In the 0.1-3.0 mg/kg groups, partial responders were among the patients with the lowest normalized peripheral clonal expansion, particularly in CD8+ T cells. On average, CD8+ T cells showed more expanded clones than CD4+ T cells after ivuxolimab. Low levels of normalized T-cell clonal expansion were also seen in some patients who did not respond. Antigen specificity was not determined for the clonally expanded peripheral T cells. At doses from 0.1 to 3.0 mg/kg, clonal expansion was seen in both CD4+ and CD8+ blood T cells between baseline and week 6.

For sequencing of the TCRbeta CDR3 region, genomic DNA was extracted from the sorted cells. The immunoSEQ Assay was used for sequencing of TCRbeta CDR3 regions. Entries here come from immuneACCESS through TCRdb and include only in-frame sequences with V and J called. Some clones fail to appear in such tables; in the studies checked, an unresolved V gene covers under half of the shortfall, and the cause of the remainder is unknown. The sample table contains 75,000 to 95,000 clones; only one count was recorded for about 87% of them. 3.5% to 5.5% of the sample goes to the ten largest clones. This clone appeared a few times. Its specific antigen is unknown. Within one base of it there is no much larger clone, and no base qualities were kept. This specimen includes other DNA sequences encoding the same CDR3. Patients with a history of autoimmune disease or receiving systemic immunosuppression were excluded from the trial. In every dose cohort, peripheral blood was drawn for TCR sequencing at baseline, cycle 4 day 1, and cycle 7 day 1. The samples were drawn from a first-in-human, open-label, multicenter phase I dose-escalation trial of ivuxolimab. Adults with locally advanced or metastatic head and neck squamous cell, hepatocellular, melanoma or renal cell carcinoma were enrolled in the trial. Before TCR sequencing, CD4+ T cells and CD8+ T cells were sorted from peripheral blood as separate populations.

The CDR3 spans 13 residues, from the cysteine through the phenylalanine. The read is trimmed to its CDR3 DNA, 39 bases read in frame from base 1. A distance of 9 bases separates the germline ends of V and J, which lose 1 base and 8 bases respectively. The germline V gene gives CDR1 as SGHTA and CDR2 as FQGNSA. This receptor was taken from an adult with an advanced solid tumor such as melanoma, head and neck, liver or kidney cancer. Specimen: CD4+ or CD8+ T cells sorted from blood, collected in a trial of the OX40 agonist ivuxolimab. The V gene is TRBV7-2 and the J gene is TRBJ2-1, with the D gene uncertain. At the DNA level, the sequence is TGTGCCAGCAGCTTAGTTGCGGTCGATGAGCAGTTCTTC. Its protein product is CASSLVAVDEQFF.